This T cell receptor (beta chain) was profiled in a study of CD8+CD57+ T cells in acquired aplastic anemia. Study-wide background: Sorted CD4+ and CD8+ cells yielded roughly 3.5 ug of DNA on average. Points from the study as a whole: Patients and controls had CD8+ Simpson's diversity values that were not significantly distinct. In common between the patients and the controls were more than 25 CD8+ CDR3 sequences.

It was genomic DNA that served as the template for profiling TCR beta VDJ and CDR3. TCRdb recomputed calls from the reads with MiXCR, one row per CDR3 protein. The profile shows under 250,000 distinct CDR3 sequences, over 55% of them singletons. Germline CDR1 SQVTM, CDR2 ANQGSEA. CDR3 size: 13 residues. V was trimmed by 3 bases and J by 0 bases, leaving 7 bases between them. Worth noting for this clonotype: Its antigen is undetermined.

Selection for sequencing was limited to patients who had shown CD8+CD57+ cell expansion by flow cytometry. Blood came from patients not yet given any therapy. The rearrangement uses TRBV29-1 and TRBJ2-3; weak D call: TRBD1 (6 bases). This sequence was found in a human donor with aplastic anemia. The sample consisted of sorted CD4+, CD8+, or CD8+CD57+ T cells (not recorded which) from PBMCs. CDR3 DNA: TGCAGCGTTGAGCAGGGGAGCACAGATACGCAGTATTTT. It encodes CSVEQGSTDTQYF.